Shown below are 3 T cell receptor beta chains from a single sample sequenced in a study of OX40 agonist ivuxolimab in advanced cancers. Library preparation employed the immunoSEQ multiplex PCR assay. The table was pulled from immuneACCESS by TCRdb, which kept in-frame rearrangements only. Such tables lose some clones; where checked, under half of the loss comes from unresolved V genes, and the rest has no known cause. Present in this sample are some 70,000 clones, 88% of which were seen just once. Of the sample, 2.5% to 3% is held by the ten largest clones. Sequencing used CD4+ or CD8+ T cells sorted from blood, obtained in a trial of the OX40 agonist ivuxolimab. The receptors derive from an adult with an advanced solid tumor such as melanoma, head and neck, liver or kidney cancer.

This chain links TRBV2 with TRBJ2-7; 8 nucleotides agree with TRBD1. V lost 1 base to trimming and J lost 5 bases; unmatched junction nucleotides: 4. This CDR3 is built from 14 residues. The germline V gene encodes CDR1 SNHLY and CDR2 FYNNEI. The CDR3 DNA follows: TGTGCCAGCAGTGAAGGGACAGGGCAAAACGAGCAGTACTTC. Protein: CASSEGTGQNEQYF.

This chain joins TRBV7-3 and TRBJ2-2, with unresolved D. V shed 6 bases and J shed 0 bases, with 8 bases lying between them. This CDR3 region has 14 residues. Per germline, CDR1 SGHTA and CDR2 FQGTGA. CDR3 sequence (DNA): TGTGCCAGCAGGGGATACACGAACACCGGGGAGCTGTTTTTT. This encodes CASRGYTNTGELFF.

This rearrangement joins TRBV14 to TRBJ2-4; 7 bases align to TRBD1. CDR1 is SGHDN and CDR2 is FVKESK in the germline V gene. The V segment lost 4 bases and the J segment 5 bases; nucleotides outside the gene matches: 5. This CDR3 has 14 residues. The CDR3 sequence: CASSPPGQENIQYF. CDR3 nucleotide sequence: TGTGCCAGCAGCCCACCCGGACAGGAAAACATTCAGTACTTC.